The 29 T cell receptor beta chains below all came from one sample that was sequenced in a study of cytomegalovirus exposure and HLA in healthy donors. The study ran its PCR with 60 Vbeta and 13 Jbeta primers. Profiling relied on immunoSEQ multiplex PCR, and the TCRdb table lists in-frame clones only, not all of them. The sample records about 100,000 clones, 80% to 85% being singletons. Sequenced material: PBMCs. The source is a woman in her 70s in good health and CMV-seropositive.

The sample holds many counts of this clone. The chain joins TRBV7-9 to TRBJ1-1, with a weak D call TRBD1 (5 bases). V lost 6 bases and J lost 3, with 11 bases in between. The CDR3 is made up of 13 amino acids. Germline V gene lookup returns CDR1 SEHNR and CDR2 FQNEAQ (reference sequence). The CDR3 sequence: CASSAGWDTEAFF. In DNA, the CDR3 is TGTGCCAGCAGTGCAGGGTGGGACACTGAAGCTTTCTTT.

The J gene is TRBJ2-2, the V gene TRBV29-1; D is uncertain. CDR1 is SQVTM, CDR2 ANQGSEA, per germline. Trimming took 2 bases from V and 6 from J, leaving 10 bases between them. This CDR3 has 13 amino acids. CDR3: CSVESVAPGELFF. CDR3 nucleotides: TGCAGCGTTGAATCGGTCGCCCCCGGGGAGCTGTTTTTT.

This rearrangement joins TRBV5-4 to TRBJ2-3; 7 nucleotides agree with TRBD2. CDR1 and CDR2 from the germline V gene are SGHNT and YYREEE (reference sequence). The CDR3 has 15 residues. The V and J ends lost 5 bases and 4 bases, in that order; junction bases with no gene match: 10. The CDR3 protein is CASRPGGGGADTQYF. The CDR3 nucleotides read TGTGCCAGCAGACCGGGAGGTGGGGGGGCAGATACGCAGTATTTT.

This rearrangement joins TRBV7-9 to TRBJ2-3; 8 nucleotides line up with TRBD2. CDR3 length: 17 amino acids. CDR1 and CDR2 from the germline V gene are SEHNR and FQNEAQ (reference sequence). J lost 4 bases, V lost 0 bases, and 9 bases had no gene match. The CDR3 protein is CASSLARGEGRADTQYF. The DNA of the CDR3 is TGTGCCAGCAGCTTAGCGCGGGGGGAGGGCCGCGCAGATACGCAGTATTTT.

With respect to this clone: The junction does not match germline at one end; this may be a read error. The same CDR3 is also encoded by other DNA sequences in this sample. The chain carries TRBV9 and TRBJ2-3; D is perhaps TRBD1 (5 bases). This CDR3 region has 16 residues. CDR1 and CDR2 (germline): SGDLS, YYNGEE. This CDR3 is CASSVRTLGGTDTQYF. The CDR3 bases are TGCGCCAGCAGCGTCCGGACACTTGGCGGCACAGATACGCAGTATTTT.

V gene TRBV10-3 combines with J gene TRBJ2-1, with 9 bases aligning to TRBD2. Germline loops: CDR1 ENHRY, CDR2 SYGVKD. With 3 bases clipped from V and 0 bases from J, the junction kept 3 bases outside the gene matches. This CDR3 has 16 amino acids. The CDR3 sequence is CAISDNSGSSYNEQFF. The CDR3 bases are TGTGCCATCAGTGACAATAGCGGGAGCTCCTACAATGAGCAGTTCTTC.

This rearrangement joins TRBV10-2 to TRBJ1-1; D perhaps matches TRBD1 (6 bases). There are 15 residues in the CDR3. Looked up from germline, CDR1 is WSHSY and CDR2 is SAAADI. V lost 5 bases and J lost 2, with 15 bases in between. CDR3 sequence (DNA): TGCGCCAGCAGTAAACTTGGACAGACCAACACTGAAGCTTTCTTT. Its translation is CASSKLGQTNTEAFF.

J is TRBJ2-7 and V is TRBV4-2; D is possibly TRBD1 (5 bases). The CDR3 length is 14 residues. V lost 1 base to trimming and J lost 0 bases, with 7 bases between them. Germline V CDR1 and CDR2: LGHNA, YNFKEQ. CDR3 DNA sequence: TGTGCCAGCAGCCAAGGACAGAGCTCCTACGAGCAGTACTTC. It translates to CASSQGQSSYEQYF.

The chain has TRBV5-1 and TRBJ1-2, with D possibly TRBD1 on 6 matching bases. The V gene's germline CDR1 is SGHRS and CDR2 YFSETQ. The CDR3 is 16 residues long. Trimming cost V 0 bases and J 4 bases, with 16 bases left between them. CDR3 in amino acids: CASSLVAGAGLYGYTF. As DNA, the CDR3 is TGCGCCAGCAGCTTGGTAGCGGGGGCAGGGCTCTATGGCTACACCTTC.

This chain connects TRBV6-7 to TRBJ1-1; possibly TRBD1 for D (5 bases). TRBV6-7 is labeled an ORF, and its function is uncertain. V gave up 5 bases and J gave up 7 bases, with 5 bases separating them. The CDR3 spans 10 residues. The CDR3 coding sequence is TGTGCCAGCAGTGACAGTGAAGCTTTCTTT. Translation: CASSDSEAFF.

This chain's CDR3 is CASSHDAKGQMNTEAFF. The CDR3 DNA reads TGCGCCAGCAGCCACGACGCGAAGGGACAGATGAACACTGAAGCTTTCTTT. The V call is TRBV4-3, the J call TRBJ1-1; TRBD1 aligns across 7 bases. This CDR3 region has 17 residues. Trimming at V came to 3 bases and at J to 0 bases, leaving 10 bases not matched to a gene. Germline loops: CDR1 LGHNA, CDR2 YSLEER.

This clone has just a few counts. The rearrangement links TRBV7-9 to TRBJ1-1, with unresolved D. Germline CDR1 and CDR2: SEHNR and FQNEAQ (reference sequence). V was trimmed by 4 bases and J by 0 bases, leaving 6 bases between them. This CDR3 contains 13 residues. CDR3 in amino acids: CASSYNLNTEAFF. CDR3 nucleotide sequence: TGTGCCAGCAGCTATAACTTGAACACTGAAGCTTTCTTT.

As DNA, the CDR3 is TGTGCCAGCAGCCCTAGACAGGGGGCGCTAGTTAACTATGGCTACACCTTC. Protein: CASSPRQGALVNYGYTF. This chain links TRBV7-2 with TRBJ1-2; 10 bases are a match to TRBD1. CDR3 size: 17 residues. Germline CDR1 reads SGHTA; CDR2 reads FQGNSA. V lost 5 bases, J lost 1 base, and 10 bases stayed unmatched.

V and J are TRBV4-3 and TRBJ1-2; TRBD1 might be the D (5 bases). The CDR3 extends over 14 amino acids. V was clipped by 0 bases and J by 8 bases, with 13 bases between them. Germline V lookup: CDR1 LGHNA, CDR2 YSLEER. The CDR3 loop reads CASSQDLGGWGYTF. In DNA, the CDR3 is TGCGCCAGCAGCCAAGATCTGGGGGGATGGGGCTACACCTTC.

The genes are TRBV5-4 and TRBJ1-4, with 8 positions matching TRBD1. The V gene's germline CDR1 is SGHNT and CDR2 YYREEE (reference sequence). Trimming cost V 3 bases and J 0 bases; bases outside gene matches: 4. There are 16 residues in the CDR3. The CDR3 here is CASSSKTGATNEKLFF. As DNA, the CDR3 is TGTGCCAGCAGCTCGAAGACAGGGGCAACTAATGAAAAACTGTTTTTT.

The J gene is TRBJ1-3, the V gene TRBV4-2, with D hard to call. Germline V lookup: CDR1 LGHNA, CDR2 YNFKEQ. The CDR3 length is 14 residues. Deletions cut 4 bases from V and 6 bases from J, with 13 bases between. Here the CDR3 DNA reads TGTGCCAGCAGCCTCGCGGGTCGGGAAAACACCATATATTTT. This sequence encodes CASSLAGRENTIYF.

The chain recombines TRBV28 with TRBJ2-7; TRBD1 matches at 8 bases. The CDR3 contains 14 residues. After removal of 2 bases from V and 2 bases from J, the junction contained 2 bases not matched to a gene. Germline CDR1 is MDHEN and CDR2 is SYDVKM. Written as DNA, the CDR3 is TGTGCCAGCAGTTTACAGGGGGCTGCCTACGAGCAGTACTTC. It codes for CASSLQGAAYEQYF. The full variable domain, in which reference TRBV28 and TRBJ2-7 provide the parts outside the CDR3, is DVKVTQSSRYLVKRTGEKVFLECVQDMDHENMFWYRQDPGLGLRLIYFSYDVKMKEKGDIPEGYSVSREKKERFSLILESASTNQTSMYLCASSLQGAAYEQYFGPGTRLTVT.

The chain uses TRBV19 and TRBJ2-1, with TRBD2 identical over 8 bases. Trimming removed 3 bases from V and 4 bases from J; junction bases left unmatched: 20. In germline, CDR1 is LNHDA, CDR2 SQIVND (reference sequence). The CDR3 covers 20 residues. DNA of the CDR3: TGTGCCAGTAGTATGGGGAGGCGAGCGGGAGCAATAAACCTTTACAATGAGCAGTTCTTC. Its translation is CASSMGRRAGAINLYNEQFF. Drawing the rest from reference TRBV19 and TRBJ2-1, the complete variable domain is DGGITQSPKYLFRKEGQNVTLSCEQNLNHDAMYWYRQDPGQGLRLIYYSQIVNDFQKGDIAEGYSVSREKKESFPLTVTSAQKNPTAFYLCASSMGRRAGAINLYNEQFFGPGTRLTVL.

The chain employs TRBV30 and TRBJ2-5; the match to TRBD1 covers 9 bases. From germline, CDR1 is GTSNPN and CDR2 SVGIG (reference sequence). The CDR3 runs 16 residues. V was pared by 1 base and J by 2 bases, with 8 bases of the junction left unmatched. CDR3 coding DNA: TGTGCCTGGAGTGACTACAAAGGACAGGGGCAAGAGACCCAGTACTTC. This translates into CAWSDYKGQGQETQYF.

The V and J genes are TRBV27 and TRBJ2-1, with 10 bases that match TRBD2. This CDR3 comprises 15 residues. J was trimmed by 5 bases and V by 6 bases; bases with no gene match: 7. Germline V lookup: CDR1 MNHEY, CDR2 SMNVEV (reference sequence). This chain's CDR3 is CASRVGAGGHNEQFF. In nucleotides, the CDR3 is TGTGCCAGCAGAGTGGGAGCGGGAGGGCACAATGAGCAGTTCTTC.

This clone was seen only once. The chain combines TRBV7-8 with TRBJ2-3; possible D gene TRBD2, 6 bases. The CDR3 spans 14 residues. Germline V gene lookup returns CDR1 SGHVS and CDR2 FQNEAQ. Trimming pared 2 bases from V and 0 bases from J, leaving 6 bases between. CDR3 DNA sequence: TGTGCCAGCAGCTTACGGGAGAGCACAGATACGCAGTATTTT. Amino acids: CASSLRESTDTQYF.

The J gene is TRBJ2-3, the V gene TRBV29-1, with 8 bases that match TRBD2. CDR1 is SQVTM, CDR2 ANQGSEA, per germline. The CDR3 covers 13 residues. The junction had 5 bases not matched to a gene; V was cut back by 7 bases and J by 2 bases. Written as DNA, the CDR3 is TGCAGCGCCCGGGGGGGCACCACAGATACGCAGTATTTT. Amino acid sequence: CSARGGTTDTQYF.

CDR3 in DNA: TGTGCCAGCAGCTCTGGGACAGGGGGTTACAATGAGCAGTTCTTC. Its protein product is CASSSGTGGYNEQFF. J is TRBJ2-1 and V is TRBV7-2; 11 bases align to TRBD1. Trimming removed 4 bases from V and 4 bases from J; junction bases left unmatched: 3. CDR3 length equals 15 residues. Germline lookup yields CDR1 SGHTA and CDR2 FQGNSA. Together with reference TRBV7-2 and TRBJ2-1, the CDR3 gives the full variable domain: GAGVSQSPSNKVTEKGKDVELRCDPISGHTALYWYRQSLGQGLEFLIYFQGNSAPDKSGLPSDRFSAERTGGSVSTLTIQRTQQEDSAVYLCASSSGTGGYNEQFFGPGTRLTVL.

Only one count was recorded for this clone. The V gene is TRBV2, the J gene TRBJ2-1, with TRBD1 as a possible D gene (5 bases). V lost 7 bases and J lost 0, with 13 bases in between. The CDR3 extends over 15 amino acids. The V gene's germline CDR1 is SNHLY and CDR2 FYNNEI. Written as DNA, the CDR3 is TGTGCCAGCAACAGGATGGCCAGCTCCTACAATGAGCAGTTCTTC. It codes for CASNRMASSYNEQFF.

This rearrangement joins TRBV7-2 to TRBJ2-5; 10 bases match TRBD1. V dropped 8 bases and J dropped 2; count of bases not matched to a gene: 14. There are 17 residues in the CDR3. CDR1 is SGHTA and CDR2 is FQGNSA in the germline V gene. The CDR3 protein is CASRGGGTGVPQETQYF. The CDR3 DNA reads TGTGCCAGCCGGGGTGGGGGGACAGGGGTCCCACAAGAGACCCAGTACTTC.

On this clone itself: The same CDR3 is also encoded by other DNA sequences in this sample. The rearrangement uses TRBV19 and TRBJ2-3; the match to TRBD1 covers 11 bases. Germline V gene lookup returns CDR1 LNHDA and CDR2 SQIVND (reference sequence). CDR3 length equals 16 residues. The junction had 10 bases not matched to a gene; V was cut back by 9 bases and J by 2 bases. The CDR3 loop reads CASSPWTGGDTDTQYF. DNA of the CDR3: TGTGCCAGCAGTCCTTGGACAGGGGGCGACACAGATACGCAGTATTTT.

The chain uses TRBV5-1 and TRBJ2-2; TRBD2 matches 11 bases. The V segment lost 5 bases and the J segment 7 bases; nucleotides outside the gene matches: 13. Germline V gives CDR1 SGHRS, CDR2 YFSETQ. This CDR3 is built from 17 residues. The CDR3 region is CASSFLTSGSSIGELFF. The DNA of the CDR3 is TGCGCCAGCAGTTTTTTAACTAGCGGGAGTTCCATCGGGGAGCTGTTTTTT.

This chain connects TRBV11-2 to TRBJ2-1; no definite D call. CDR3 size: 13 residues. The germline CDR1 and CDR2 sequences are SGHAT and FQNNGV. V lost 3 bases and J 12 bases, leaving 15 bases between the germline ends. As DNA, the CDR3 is TGTGCCAGCAGCTTTTTAGTCGCGGATGGGCAGTTCTTC. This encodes CASSFLVADGQFF.

CDR3 coding DNA: TGTGCCAGCAGTGAAGCCCGCGGACGGGACAGAATTTATACTGAAGCTTTCTTT. This codes for CASSEARGRDRIYTEAFF. V and J are TRBV2 and TRBJ1-1; the match to TRBD1 covers 7 bases. The CDR3 runs 18 residues. Trimming took 0 bases from V and 5 from J; bases not matched to a gene: 15. Germline V gives CDR1 SNHLY, CDR2 FYNNEI.